This TCR beta chain was identified in a study of shared clonotypes between healthy human individuals. Study results and limitations: Having only a few donors restricted how much genetic and exposure-history diversity was captured. Among non-shared clonotypes, generation probabilities were lower than among those shared by all four donors.

Sequencing used immunoSEQ multiplex PCR; TCRdb keeps in-frame clones, though not all of them. This repertoire shows over 1.5 million clones, under 99% found once; its top ten account for roughly 0.4%. This CDR3 is built from 17 residues. Germline CDR1 reads MNHGY; CDR2 reads SAAAGT. Trimming removed 2 bases from V and 1 base from J; junction bases left unmatched: 6. Healthy and HIV-negative, the adult donors had no recent acute infections or vaccinations. From CD4+ cells came CD45RA+ naive and CD45RA-negative memory subsets. Regarding this clone: Its antigen is not identified.

Sequencing was done on a sample of naive CD4+ T cells sorted from blood. Specified subset: CD45RA+ positively selected. This chain links TRBV6-8 with TRBJ2-1, with 9 bases lining up with TRBD2. The TCR was taken from a man aged 25 to 40 in good health. For the CDR3, the DNA is TGTGCCAGCAGTTACGGTCTAGCGGGACATTCCTACAATGAGCAGTTCTTC. Residues: CASSYGLAGHSYNEQFF.